One sample yielded the 26 T cell receptor beta chains listed below, sequenced in a study of cytomegalovirus exposure and HLA in healthy donors. Amplification used 60 Vbeta primers and 13 Jbeta primers. TCRdb's copy holds only in-frame clones and misses some; the assay was immunoSEQ multiplex PCR. This table holds some 140,000 clones, 73% found once. The sequenced sample was PBMCs. These receptors were taken from a woman in her thirties or forties in good health and CMV-seronegative.

This clone was seen only a few times. The V call is TRBV5-1, the J call TRBJ1-2; D unclear. There are 15 residues in the CDR3. CDR1 SGHRS and CDR2 YFSETQ come from the germline V gene. V lost 2 bases to trimming and J lost 4 bases, with 15 bases between them. CDR3 in DNA: TGCGCCAGCAGCTTAGACCTGGAACGGGGCTATGGCTACACCTTC. Translating it yields CASSLDLERGYGYTF.

V usage is TRBV7-9 and J usage is TRBJ2-2; TRBD1 matches at 7 bases. The V and J ends lost 1 base and 4 bases, in that order; junction bases with no gene match: 9. CDR1 and CDR2 (germline): SEHNR, FQNEAQ (reference sequence). The CDR3 is 17 residues long. The CDR3 sequence: CASSLGTGTEATGELFF. CDR3 DNA sequence: TGTGCCAGCAGCTTAGGGACCGGGACAGAAGCCACCGGGGAGCTGTTTTTT.

V and J are TRBV7-2 and TRBJ1-1; no clear D gene. The CDR3 runs 14 residues. Germline V gives CDR1 SGHTA, CDR2 FQGNSA. V lost 0 bases to trimming and J lost 1 base, with 6 bases between them. The CDR3 DNA reads as TGTGCCAGCAGCTTAGCGTCGGGGAACACTGAAGCTTTCTTT. Its translation is CASSLASGNTEAFF.

This clone was observed a few times. The chain carries TRBV6-6 and TRBJ1-1, with 8 bases that match TRBD1. This CDR3 has 14 residues. Germline-derived CDR1 and CDR2 are MNHNY and SVGAGI (reference sequence). Losses at the gene ends were 6 bases for V and 6 bases for J; bases not matched to a gene: 9. DNA of the CDR3: TGTGCCAGCAGCACCGCAGGGGGCTTCCCTGAAGCTTTCTTT. It specifies CASSTAGGFPEAFF.

This clone has more than one count but fewer than ten. This rearrangement joins TRBV5-6 to TRBJ2-1; D is possibly TRBD2 (6 bases). This CDR3 has 11 residues. Germline assignment: CDR1 SGHDT and CDR2 YYEEEE. Trimming removed 4 bases at V and 12 bases at J, with 11 bases between. The CDR3 region has the DNA TGTGCCAGCAGCCGTGGGGGGTGGCAGTTCTTC. It codes for CASSRGGWQFF.

The table lists this clone with a count of one. This chain connects TRBV6-5 to TRBJ1-6; D is unclear. The CDR3 is made up of 16 amino acids. Germline V gene sequence: CDR1 MNHEY, CDR2 SVGAGI. The ends were cut back, 4 bases at V and 1 base at J, with 11 bases in the middle. This CDR3 reads CASSSFGGSYNSPLHF. The CDR3 DNA is TGTGCCAGCAGTTCTTTCGGTGGTTCCTATAATTCACCCCTCCACTTT.

A few counts support this clone. This rearrangement joins TRBV4-2 to TRBJ2-3; D may be TRBD2 (6 bases). The germline V gene encodes CDR1 LGHNA and CDR2 YNFKEQ. The CDR3 contains 15 residues. The V end was cut by 7 bases, the J end by 4 bases, with 18 bases between. CDR3 coding DNA: TGTGCCAGCACCCCCTCAGCAGGAGGGCCAGATACGCAGTATTTT. It translates to CASTPSAGGPDTQYF.

V is TRBV7-8 and J is TRBJ1-5; 9 positions match TRBD1. The trim removed 4 bases at V and 4 bases at J, leaving 2 bases unmatched. This CDR3 is built from 14 residues. CDR1 SGHVS and CDR2 FQNEAQ come from the germline V gene. CDR3 nucleotide sequence: TGTGCCAGCAGCTCCGACAGGGGGAATCAGCCCCAGCATTTT. It translates to CASSSDRGNQPQHF.

This chain connects TRBV7-2 to TRBJ1-5; TRBD1 might be the D (5 bases). Germline CDR1 is SGHTA and CDR2 is FQGNSA. Trimming left V 5 bases short and J 2 bases short, with 10 bases between. CDR3 length: 14 residues. CDR3 nucleotide sequence: TGTGCCAGCAGCCTTCGGGGGGGCAATCAGCCCCAGCATTTT. This encodes CASSLRGGNQPQHF.

The V call is TRBV2, the J call TRBJ2-1; 8 nucleotides match TRBD2. Germline CDR1 is SNHLY and CDR2 is FYNNEI. This CDR3 has 12 amino acids. The V and J ends lost 6 bases and 10 bases, in that order; junction bases with no gene match: 5. CDR3 loop: CASRTGGNEQFF. In DNA form, the CDR3 reads TGTGCCAGCAGGACGGGGGGGAACGAGCAGTTCTTC.

This clone was seen more than once but under ten times. This sequence joins TRBV5-6 and TRBJ2-5; no clear D. From germline, CDR1 is SGHDT and CDR2 YYEEEE. This CDR3 region has 13 residues. V shed 6 bases and J shed 3 bases, with 12 bases lying between them. As DNA, the CDR3 is TGTGCCAGCACAACAAGATTCGAAGAGACCCAGTACTTC. Protein sequence: CASTTRFEETQYF.

This rearrangement joins TRBV27 to TRBJ1-2; a weak D match, TRBD1 (5 bases). The V and J ends lost 3 bases and 7 bases respectively, with 12 bases between them. Germline CDR1 reads MNHEY; CDR2 reads SMNVEV (reference sequence). The CDR3 runs to 13 residues. The chain's CDR3 is CASSLGQGAGYTF. The CDR3 region has the DNA TGTGCCAGCAGTTTGGGGCAGGGTGCTGGCTACACCTTC.

Notes on this clone: The junction differs from germline at one of its ends, possibly a read error. The V gene is TRBV2, the J gene TRBJ1-4, with TRBD1 identical over 7 bases. The CDR3 has 14 residues. CDR1 and CDR2 (germline): SNHLY, FYNNEI. CDR3 residues: CASSLDRRNDKLFF. In DNA form, the CDR3 reads TGTGCCAGCTCATTGGACAGGCGGAATGATAAACTGTTTTTT. Full variable domain (remainder filled in from reference TRBV2 and TRBJ1-4): EPEVTQTPSHQVTQMGQEVILRCVPISNHLYFYWYRQILGQKVEFLVSFYNNEISEKSEIFDDQFSVERPDGSNFTLKIRSTKLEDSAMYFCASSLDRRNDKLFFGSGTQLSVL.

This clone was seen a single time. J is TRBJ1-5 and V is TRBV5-5; D possibly corresponds to TRBD1 (6 bases). Trimming took 1 base from V and 11 from J, leaving 19 bases between them. This CDR3 has 15 amino acids. Germline CDR1 reads SGHKS; CDR2 reads YYEKEE (reference sequence). CDR3 region: CASSLSFTGFPSQHF. CDR3 DNA: TGTGCCAGCAGCTTGAGTTTTACAGGGTTCCCCTCCCAGCATTTT.

Only a few counts were recorded for this clone. A junction boundary mismatches the germline segment, possibly from a read error. This chain connects TRBV6-5 to TRBJ1-5; D gene ambiguous. The CDR3 runs 13 residues. In germline, CDR1 is MNHEY, CDR2 SVGAGI. The CDR3 DNA reads as TGTGCCAGCAGTAAATTCGTCGATCAGACCCAGCATTTT. Protein: CASSKFVDQTQHF.

This chain joins TRBV28 and TRBJ1-2; TRBD1 matches at 11 bases. This CDR3 is built from 15 residues. Germline V gives CDR1 MDHEN, CDR2 SYDVKM. With 7 bases clipped from V and 7 bases from J, the junction kept 11 bases outside the gene matches. CDR3 protein: CASTPPDRGLSGYTF. CDR3 coding DNA: TGTGCCAGCACCCCCCCGGACAGGGGGCTATCTGGCTACACCTTC.

Note on this clone: Compared with germline, one end of the junction differs, possibly owing to a read error. The rearrangement links TRBV5-1 to TRBJ1-2; D unresolved. The CDR3 totals 13 residues. CDR1 is SGHRS, CDR2 YFSETQ, per germline. In nucleotides, the CDR3 is TGCGCCGGCAGCTTGTTGGCAGGCTATGGCTACACCTTC. Protein product: CAGSLLAGYGYTF.

The chain combines TRBV5-1 with TRBJ1-3; TRBD1 aligns across 10 bases. The V segment lost 4 bases and the J segment 7 bases; nucleotides outside the gene matches: 11. The CDR3 covers 16 residues. The V gene's germline CDR1 is SGHRS and CDR2 YFSETQ. The CDR3 spells CASSRDRGLIRNTIYF. The CDR3 coding sequence is TGCGCCAGCAGCCGGGACAGGGGTCTGATTCGGAACACCATATATTTT.

The J gene is TRBJ1-5, the V gene TRBV6-6; TRBD1 is a possible D gene (6 bases). The CDR3 consists of 12 residues. Trimming shortened V by 8 bases and J by 9 bases, and 14 bases separated the two germline ends. Germline CDR1 is MNHNY and CDR2 is SVGAGI (reference sequence). The CDR3 spells CASSPEGGPQHF. CDR3 DNA: TGTGCCAGCTCCCCCGAAGGGGGGCCCCAGCATTTT.

The rearrangement uses TRBV7-9 and TRBJ1-1; 8 nucleotides match TRBD1. Germline V gene sequence: CDR1 SEHNR, CDR2 FQNEAQ (reference sequence). The CDR3 consists of 13 residues. J lost 9 bases, V lost 5 bases, and 8 bases had no gene match. Here the CDR3 reads CASSGPGQEKAFF. The CDR3, as DNA: TGTGCCAGCAGCGGACCGGGACAGGAGAAAGCTTTCTTT. Complete variable domain (other parts from reference TRBV7-9 and TRBJ1-1): DTGVSQNPRHKITKRGQNVTFRCDPISEHNRLYWYRQTLGQGPEFLTYFQNEAQLEKSRLLSDRFSAERPKGSFSTLEIQRTEQGDSAMYLCASSGPGQEKAFFGQGTRLTVV.

J is TRBJ2-3 and V is TRBV14; 9 nucleotides align to TRBD1. Germline lookup yields CDR1 SGHDN and CDR2 FVKESK. This CDR3 has 16 residues. The J segment lost 2 bases and the V segment lost 1 base, leaving 4 bases of the junction unmatched. For the CDR3, the DNA is TGTGCCAGCAGCCAAGTACAGGGGGCGCACACAGATACGCAGTATTTT. Translated, it gives CASSQVQGAHTDTQYF.

This chain connects TRBV2 to TRBJ1-1; D remains ambiguous. Germline CDR1 is SNHLY and CDR2 is FYNNEI. This CDR3 is built from 16 residues. Deletions cut 7 bases from V and 1 base from J, with 19 bases between. In DNA form, the CDR3 reads TGTGCCAGCAAAAGGGATCGGACTCGAGAGAACACTGAAGCTTTCTTT. It translates to CASKRDRTRENTEAFF.

The chain uses TRBV5-4 and TRBJ2-1; D unresolved. V lost 0 bases to trimming and J lost 0 bases, with 7 bases between them. The germline V gene has CDR1 SGHNT and CDR2 YYREEE (reference sequence). CDR3 size: 15 residues. This chain's CDR3 is CASSLDSSSYNEQFF. DNA of the CDR3: TGTGCCAGCAGCTTGGACTCAAGCTCCTACAATGAGCAGTTCTTC.

The chain couples TRBV6-5 to TRBJ2-7; weak D call: TRBD2 (5 bases). Germline V lookup: CDR1 MNHEY, CDR2 SVGAGI. V lost 2 bases and J lost 2, with 10 bases in between. CDR3 length: 14 amino acids. The CDR3 nucleotides are TGTGCCAGCAGTTACCGGGGTGGGACCTACGAGCAGTACTTC. Amino acid sequence: CASSYRGGTYEQYF.

This chain joins TRBV5-5 and TRBJ1-3; D uncertain. V was shortened by 0 bases and J by 0 bases, with 7 bases between the two germline ends. Germline V gene data show CDR1 as SGHKS and CDR2 as YYEKEE (reference sequence). This CDR3 is built from 15 residues. CDR3 residues: CASSLGGNSGNTIYF. CDR3 nucleotides: TGTGCCAGCAGCTTGGGCGGTAACTCTGGAAACACCATATATTTT.

This clone has just a few counts. The chain uses TRBV6-1 and TRBJ1-6; possible D gene TRBD1, 5 bases. The CDR3 is 11 residues long. From germline, CDR1 is MNHNS and CDR2 SASEGT. With 7 bases removed from V and 15 bases from J, the gap between germline ends came to 13 bases. The CDR3 region has the DNA TGTGCCAGCATGGGACTCACAGTCCTCCACTTT. Amino acid sequence: CASMGLTVLHF.